One and the same sample provided the 20 T cell receptor beta chains below, sequenced in a study of human T cells and chemical hapten exposure. As for time point: patch test 3, about 24 weeks after DPC sensitization. Treatment: therapeutic diphenylcyclopropenone sensitization with weekly scalp DPC. TCRdb re-called the RACE reads with MiXCR, one entry per CDR3 protein. The data hold 45,000 to 60,000 distinct CDR3 sequences, with roughly 12% observed a single time. The sample in question was whole blood, obtained in connection with sensitization to the hapten diphenylcyclopropenone (DPC). The source is a man aged 25-45 years with alopecia areata. Some clones in this sample may be carry-over from other donors' samples.

This clonotype was observed a few times. The J gene is TRBJ1-1, the V gene TRBV9; perhaps TRBD1 as D (6 bases). Per the germline V gene, CDR1 is SGDLS and CDR2 is YYNGEE. This CDR3 has 13 residues. V shed 4 bases and J shed 10 bases, with 17 bases lying between them. The CDR3 protein is CASSLGGTFGAFF. The CDR3 DNA reads TGTGCCAGCAGCCTAGGGGGGACATTCGGAGCTTTCTTT.

The chain combines TRBV10-1 with TRBJ2-7; D may match TRBD1 or TRBD2 (5 bases each). The CDR3 loop spans 14 amino acids. The germline V gene encodes CDR1 WNHNN and CDR2 SYGVQD (reference sequence). The ends were cut back, 7 bases at V and 2 bases at J, with 15 bases in the middle. CDR3 region: CASKEPGPTYEQYF. CDR3 sequence (DNA): TGCGCCAGCAAAGAACCGGGACCGACCTACGAGCAGTACTTC.

This clonotype was seen more than once but under ten times. The gene calls are TRBV3-1 and TRBJ2-7; TRBD1 agrees at 7 bases. V shed 1 base and J 3 bases; nucleotides not matched to a gene: 6. CDR3 length: 15 residues. In germline, CDR1 is LGHDT, CDR2 YNNKEL (reference sequence). CDR3 residues: CASSQVWGQNYEQYF. The CDR3 DNA follows: TGTGCCAGCAGCCAAGTTTGGGGACAGAACTACGAGCAGTACTTC.

The chain links TRBV27 to TRBJ2-7; 7 nucleotides line up with TRBD1. J gave up 6 bases and V 8 bases, and 10 bases lay outside the gene matches. CDR1 and CDR2 (germline): MNHEY, SMNVEV (reference sequence). CDR3 size: 13 residues. CDR3 loop: CASSRTGRGEQYF. In DNA form, the CDR3 reads TGTGCCAGCTCCCGGACAGGCCGAGGCGAGCAGTACTTC.

In its sample, this clonotype was seen many times. The chain joins TRBV9 to TRBJ2-7, with D maybe TRBD1 (5 bases). The CDR3 sequence is 12 residues long. Trimming pared 3 bases from V and 4 bases from J, leaving 8 bases between. Germline values: CDR1 SGDLS, CDR2 YYNGEE. DNA for the CDR3: TGTGCCAGCAGCGCGACAGCTTACGAGCAGTACTTC. Its protein is CASSATAYEQYF.

V gene TRBV5-1 combines with J gene TRBJ2-5, with TRBD1 matching 7 bases. The CDR3 is made up of 14 amino acids. After removal of 1 base from V and 2 bases from J, the junction contained 2 bases not matched to a gene. The germline gives CDR1 SGHRS, CDR2 YFSETQ. The CDR3 nucleotides are TGCGCCAGCAGCTTGTCGGGACAGCAAGAGACCCAGTACTTC. Its protein is CASSLSGQQETQYF.

The CDR3 bases are TGTGCCAGCAGTGAAGCGCGAGGGGACACCGGGGAGCTGTTTTTT. Its protein product is CASSEARGDTGELFF. The chain employs TRBV6-1 and TRBJ2-2; D might be TRBD1 or TRBD2, each matching 5 bases. CDR3 length: 15 residues. Germline lookup yields CDR1 MNHNS and CDR2 SASEGT. Trimming removed 0 bases at V and 3 bases at J, with 8 bases between.

This clonotype has ten or more counts. The chain joins TRBV7-6 to TRBJ2-1; TRBD2 aligns across 7 bases. The CDR3 covers 16 residues. J gave up 2 bases and V 0 bases, and 4 bases lay outside the gene matches. Germline V gene lookup returns CDR1 SGHVS and CDR2 FNYEAQ. CDR3 bases: TGTGCCAGCAGCTTAGCTTGGCGGGGGACCTACAATGAGCAGTTCTTC. Amino acid sequence: CASSLAWRGTYNEQFF.

This clonotype was picked up many times. J is TRBJ2-7 and V is TRBV10-2, with D hard to call. The germline V and J ends were trimmed by 1 base and 1 base, with 14 bases remaining between them. From germline, CDR1 is WSHSY and CDR2 SAAADI. This CDR3 comprises 16 residues. CDR3 sequence (DNA): TGCGCCAGCAGTGAGTTGCACGGCGCCTTTTCCTACGAGCAGTACTTC. It yields the protein CASSELHGAFSYEQYF.

This clonotype was detected only a few times. V usage is TRBV28 and J usage is TRBJ2-4; no clear D. Germline lookup yields CDR1 MDHEN and CDR2 SYDVKM. The V gene lost 7 bases and the J gene lost 9 bases, with 13 bases spanning the gap. The CDR3 is 12 residues long. Written as DNA, the CDR3 is TGTGCCAGCACCCTCACTAAGGGCATTCAGTACTTC. This gives the protein CASTLTKGIQYF.

The chain uses TRBV18 and TRBJ1-5; D not resolved. This CDR3 spans 16 amino acids. Trimming removed 3 bases from V and 0 bases from J, with 12 bases in between. Germline lookup yields CDR1 KGHSH and CDR2 LQKENI. CDR3 loop: CASSPEGAYSNQPQHF. DNA for the CDR3: TGTGCCAGCTCACCGGAGGGAGCGTATAGCAATCAGCCCCAGCATTTT.

This clonotype has just a few counts. The chain recombines TRBV9 with TRBJ2-7, with a possible D match to TRBD1 (6 bases). With 7 bases removed from V and 5 bases from J, the gap between germline ends came to 16 bases. CDR1 is SGDLS, CDR2 YYNGEE, per germline. The CDR3 length is 13 residues. CDR3 DNA: TGTGCCAGCCATCTAACAAACAGGGACGAGCAGTACTTC. Amino acid sequence: CASHLTNRDEQYF. Looking up the rest from reference TRBV9 and TRBJ2-7 gives the full variable domain: DSGVTQTPKHLITATGQRVTLRCSPRSGDLSVYWYQQSLDQGLQFLIQYYNGEERAKGNILERFSAQQFPDLHSELNLSSLELGDSALYFCASHLTNRDEQYFGPGTRLTVT.

The chain couples TRBV29-1 to TRBJ2-3, with unresolved D. Trimming removed 6 bases at V and 2 bases at J, with 18 bases between. CDR3 length: 15 amino acids. Per the germline V gene, CDR1 is SQVTM and CDR2 is ANQGSEA. CDR3 in DNA: TGCAGCGTAGTTCGAACGACAACCAACACAGATACGCAGTATTTT. Its protein is CSVVRTTTNTDTQYF.

The gene calls are TRBV18 and TRBJ1-2; D gene unclear. The CDR3 is 13 amino acids. Deletions cut 2 bases from V and 0 bases from J, with 4 bases between. Germline CDR1 and CDR2: KGHSH and LQKENI. The DNA of the CDR3 is TGTGCCAGCTCACCAGAGGCTAACTATGGCTACACCTTC. Its protein is CASSPEANYGYTF.

The chain links TRBV9 to TRBJ2-7, with D perhaps matching TRBD1 (6 bases). Germline loops: CDR1 SGDLS, CDR2 YYNGEE. V lost 5 bases and J 3 bases, leaving 15 bases between the germline ends. The CDR3 runs 14 residues. The DNA for the CDR3 is TGTGCCAGCAGTGCCACAGGGAGTCGCTACGAGCAGTACTTC. This sequence encodes CASSATGSRYEQYF.

The chain links TRBV27 to TRBJ1-4; no clear D gene. V dropped 5 bases and J dropped 8 bases, with 21 bases sitting between them. Germline V gives CDR1 MNHEY, CDR2 SMNVEV (reference sequence). CDR3 length equals 16 residues. CDR3 nucleotides: TGTGCCAGCAGTCTACGAGGGCCATACAGCAGGGAAAAACTGTTTTTT. Amino acids: CASSLRGPYSREKLFF.

The chain couples TRBV5-1 to TRBJ2-5; D possibly matches TRBD1 or TRBD2 (5 bases each). Trimming removed 3 bases at V and 2 bases at J, with 11 bases between. CDR3 size: 14 residues. Germline V gene sequence: CDR1 SGHRS, CDR2 YFSETQ. CDR3 region: CASSSGTGQETQYF. Here the CDR3 DNA reads TGCGCCAGCAGCTCCGGGACGGGACAAGAGACCCAGTACTTC.

This clonotype was seen many times. The V call is TRBV5-1, the J call TRBJ2-3; the D gene could be TRBD1 or TRBD2 (5 bases each). The germline V and J ends were trimmed by 0 bases and 4 bases, with 18 bases remaining between them. Looked up from germline, CDR1 is SGHRS and CDR2 is YFSETQ. The CDR3 runs to 17 residues. CDR3 nucleotides: TGCGCCAGCAGCTTGGGAGGACAAGCGGCCAGAGCAGATACGCAGTATTTT. Translation: CASSLGGQAARADTQYF.

The genes are TRBV11-1 and TRBJ2-7, with a tentative D call TRBD1 (6 bases). Germline-derived CDR1 and CDR2 are SGHAT and FQDESV (reference sequence). CDR3 length equals 14 residues. V gave up 0 bases and J gave up 3 bases, with 9 bases separating them. The CDR3 here is CASSLAYRDYEQYF. The CDR3 DNA follows: TGTGCCAGCAGCTTAGCCTACAGGGACTACGAGCAGTACTTC.

This clonotype occurred many times. The V call is TRBV20-1, the J call TRBJ1-3; D call uncertain. CDR3 length: 16 residues. V lost 6 bases, J lost 0 bases, and 18 bases lay in between. CDR1 is DFQATT, CDR2 SNEGSKA, per germline (reference sequence). The CDR3: CSATTRTDSSGNTIYF. For the CDR3, the DNA is TGCAGTGCCACTACCCGGACGGATTCCTCTGGAAACACCATATATTTT.